Sequencing of this TCR beta chain was carried out in a study of OX40 agonist ivuxolimab in advanced cancers. Germline V gene sequence: CDR1 SQVTM, CDR2 ANQGSEA. The CDR3 consists of 14 residues. V shed 6 bases and J shed 3 bases, with 17 bases lying between them. Only in-frame clones appear in the TCRdb table, and some are missing; sequencing was by immunoSEQ multiplex PCR. This table has under 80,000 clones, roughly 88% appearing once. The TCR sequence derives from an adult with an advanced solid tumor such as melanoma, head and neck, liver or kidney cancer. The genes are TRBV29-1 and TRBJ1-1, with D uncertain. The source material was CD4+ or CD8+ T cells sorted from blood, sampled in a trial of the OX40 agonist ivuxolimab. CDR3 amino acids: CSVTRSGLYTEAFF. The CDR3 nucleotides are TGCAGCGTCACCAGATCGGGCTTGTACACTGAAGCTTTCTTT. The entire variable domain, with the rest obtained from reference TRBV29-1 and TRBJ1-1, is as follows: SAVISQKPSRDICQRGTSLTIQCQVDSQVTMMFWYRQQPGQSLTLIATANQGSEATYESGFVIDKFPISRPNLTFSTLTVSNMSPEDSSIYLCSVTRSGLYTEAFFGQGTRLTVV.